This T cell receptor beta chain was sequenced for a study of blood T cell repertoires in COVID-19. Participant age was roughly 18 to 95 years, and participants resided in about two dozen US areas. Participant-reported clinical history was the basis for cohort assignment. Within 2 weeks before study entry, exposed participants met a COVID-19 case. Method: immunoSEQ multiplex PCR; TCRdb's copy keeps in-frame clones and lacks some. The sample consists of roughly 400,000 clones, 70% to 90% of them appearing once. Germline lookup yields CDR1 MGHRA and CDR2 YSYEKL. This CDR3 is built from 15 residues. V trimming: 5 bases; J trimming: 7 bases; junction bases outside the gene matches: 6.

The chain employs TRBV4-1 and TRBJ1-4; 11 nucleotides align to TRBD1. Sequenced sample: PBMCs or T cells enriched from blood (not recorded which). This TCR derives from a woman under 30 who had been exposed to COVID-19. CDR3 sequence (DNA): TGCGCCAGCAGCGGGACAGGGGGTTTAGGTGAAAAACTGTTTTTT. As protein: CASSGTGGLGEKLFF.